What follows are 6 T cell receptor beta chains derived from one specimen sequenced in a study of response to subunit inactivated influenza vaccine. A single record per CDR3 protein comes from TCRdb applying MiXCR to the RT-PCR reads. The sample shows about 700,000 distinct CDR3 sequences, around 14% of them seen only once. This specimen was PBMCs from blood, taken 14 to 15 days before vaccination. Every receptor here comes from a man aged 45-65 years who received an inactivated influenza vaccine.

This clonotype has more than one count but fewer than ten. The junction does not match germline at one end; this may be a read error. The J gene is TRBJ2-5, the V gene TRBV7-7; D possibly uses TRBD1 or TRBD2 (5 bases each). The CDR3 has 17 amino acids. The germline gives CDR1 SSHAT, CDR2 FNYEAQ (reference sequence). CDR3 amino acids: CASSLAIGQGPQETQYF. The CDR3 DNA follows: TGTGCTAGCAGCTTGGCGATAGGGCAGGGACCTCAAGAGACCCAGTACTTC.

This clonotype came up a few times. The chain employs TRBV7-9 and TRBJ1-3, with D possibly TRBD1 on 6 matching bases. This CDR3 spans 15 amino acids. Germline lookup yields CDR1 SEHNR and CDR2 FQNEAQ (reference sequence). V was pared by 5 bases and J by 7 bases, with 18 bases between. The CDR3: CASSPGTSKGNTIYF. As DNA, the CDR3 is TGTGCCAGCAGCCCCGGGACATCAAAAGGGAACACCATATATTTT. Combining the CDR3 with reference TRBV7-9 and TRBJ1-3 gives the whole variable domain DTGVSQNPRHKITKRGQNVTFRCDPISEHNRLYWYRQTLGQGPEFLTYFQNEAQLEKSRLLSDRFSAERPKGSFSTLEIQRTEQGDSAMYLCASSPGTSKGNTIYFGEGSWLTVV.

The chain is built from TRBV7-3 and TRBJ2-1; TRBD2 agrees at 14 bases. CDR3 length equals 18 residues. The trim removed 4 bases at V and 0 bases at J, leaving 5 bases unmatched. The germline V gene encodes CDR1 SGHTA and CDR2 FQGTGA. The DNA for the CDR3 is TGTGCCAGCAGCTCGGGACTAGCGGGGGCCTCCTCCTACAATGAGCAGTTCTTC. It is translated as CASSSGLAGASSYNEQFF. Full variable domain (missing parts from reference TRBV7-3 and TRBJ2-1): GAGVSQTPSNKVTEKGKYVELRCDPISGHTALYWYRQSLGQGPEFLIYFQGTGAADDSGLPNDRFFAVRPEGSVSTLKIQRTERGDSAVYLCASSSGLAGASSYNEQFFGPGTRLTVL.

This rearrangement joins TRBV27 to TRBJ2-1; perhaps TRBD1 as D (5 bases). CDR3 length: 14 residues. Trimming removed 3 bases from V and 6 bases from J, with 12 bases in between. Germline V gene sequence: CDR1 MNHEY, CDR2 SMNVEV (reference sequence). CDR3: CASSFTIQGNEQFF. CDR3 DNA sequence: TGTGCCAGCAGTTTTACCATTCAGGGCAATGAGCAGTTCTTC.

This clonotype was seen many times. The chain joins TRBV20-1 to TRBJ2-3, with TRBD1 matching over 7 bases. The CDR3 covers 15 residues. Germline CDR1 and CDR2: DFQATT and SNEGSKA (reference sequence). V trimming: 5 bases; J trimming: 4 bases; junction bases outside the gene matches: 12. CDR3 nucleotides: TGCAGTGCTCGGGGTCAGGGGGTATGGGCAGATACGCAGTATTTT. This sequence encodes CSARGQGVWADTQYF.

The chain carries TRBV5-6 and TRBJ2-5, with unresolved D. V gave up 4 bases and J gave up 0 bases, with 25 bases separating them. The germline V gene encodes CDR1 SGHDT and CDR2 YYEEEE. The CDR3 extends over 19 amino acids. In DNA, the CDR3 is TGTGCCAGCAGCGATGGCACTCAGTCGCGCGCCCTGTACCAAGAGACCCAGTACTTC. Protein product: CASSDGTQSRALYQETQYF.